Listed here are 23 T cell receptor beta chains from one sample, sequenced in a study of post-analysis software for immune sequencing data. General study results and limits: Compared with controls, patients had more of about 5 TRBV segments, including TRBV5-6, TRBV5-1 and TRBV20-1.

These TCRs' antigens remain unknown. Incorporated into the TCR beta cDNA libraries were unique molecular identifiers, which served to reduce PCR and sequencing biases. TCRdb independently ran MiXCR on the PCR reads; one entry per CDR3 protein. The repertoire holds 400,000 to 500,000 distinct CDR3 sequences, more than 30% seen once, with less than 10% in the top ten. What was sequenced was blood. These receptors were collected from a girl aged 2-10 years with multiple sclerosis.

This chain links TRBV6-1 with TRBJ1-5; D call uncertain. The CDR3 loop spans 13 amino acids. Trimming removed 1 base at V and 6 bases at J, with 7 bases between. Germline V gene data show CDR1 as MNHNS and CDR2 as SASEGT. The CDR3 loop is CASSEVSGQPQHF. CDR3 in DNA: TGTGCCAGCAGTGAAGTTTCCGGTCAGCCCCAGCATTTT.

The V and J genes are TRBV20-1 and TRBJ2-7; 8 bases match TRBD1. The CDR3 is 13 amino acids. Trimming took 5 bases from V and 4 from J; bases not matched to a gene: 7. CDR1 and CDR2 from the germline V gene are DFQATT and SNEGSKA (reference sequence). The CDR3 sequence: CSASGQGPYEQYF. As DNA, the CDR3 is TGCAGTGCTTCCGGACAGGGCCCTTACGAGCAGTACTTC.

The V gene is TRBV5-1, the J gene TRBJ2-4; D might be TRBD2 (5 bases). Per the germline V gene, CDR1 is SGHRS and CDR2 is YFSETQ. Between the trimmed V and J ends, which lost 8 bases and 3 bases, there was a span of 12 bases. The CDR3 totals 13 residues. CDR3 loop: CASRDPNKNIQYF. CDR3 coding DNA: TGCGCCAGTCGGGATCCGAACAAAAACATTCAGTACTTC.

V and J are TRBV20-1 and TRBJ1-1; D not resolved. The CDR3 is 17 amino acids. From germline, CDR1 is DFQATT and CDR2 SNEGSKA (reference sequence). V was clipped by 3 bases and J by 4 bases, with 24 bases between them. The CDR3 sequence: CSASDHERRLVLTEAFF. CDR3 in DNA: TGCAGTGCTAGTGATCATGAACGTAGACTGGTACTCACTGAAGCTTTCTTT.

This clonotype was seen a handful of times. The J gene is TRBJ1-4, the V gene TRBV27; maybe TRBD1 (6 bases). CDR3 size: 14 residues. Germline V gives CDR1 MNHEY, CDR2 SMNVEV (reference sequence). Trimming took off 8 bases at V and 4 bases at J, with 14 bases between the two ends. Written as DNA, the CDR3 is TGTGCCAGCGGTGAACAGGGTCGTAATGAAAAACTGTTTTTT. It encodes CASGEQGRNEKLFF. The full variable domain, its missing parts supplied by reference TRBV27 and TRBJ1-4, is EAQVTQNPRYLITVTGKKLTVTCSQNMNHEYMSWYRQDPGLGLRQIYYSMNVEVTDKGDVPEGYKVSRKEKRNFPLILESPSPNQTSLYFCASGEQGRNEKLFFGSGTQLSVL.

The chain recombines TRBV7-2 with TRBJ2-3; D is undetermined. Trimming removed 5 bases from V and 0 bases from J, with 12 bases in between. Germline CDR1 SGHTA, CDR2 FQGNSA. The CDR3 sequence is 15 residues long. The DNA for the CDR3 is TGTGCCAGCAGCCCGCGAGTGGTTAGCACAGATACGCAGTATTTT. The encoded protein is CASSPRVVSTDTQYF.

This clonotype was counted between two and nine times. The chain combines TRBV20-1 with TRBJ2-3; possibly TRBD2 for D (6 bases). The CDR3 extends over 17 amino acids. V lost 3 bases and J lost 2, with 21 bases in between. Germline values: CDR1 DFQATT, CDR2 SNEGSKA (reference sequence). CDR3 DNA sequence: TGCAGTGCTAGTGGGGGACTGGCATTACTAATCACAGATACGCAGTATTTT. Protein sequence: CSASGGLALLITDTQYF.

V and J are TRBV20-1 and TRBJ1-1; TRBD1 matches at 7 bases. The CDR3 consists of 13 residues. CDR1 and CDR2 (germline): DFQATT, SNEGSKA (reference sequence). After removal of 5 bases from V and 2 bases from J, the junction contained 5 bases not matched to a gene. The CDR3 reads CSASRQGNTEAFF. CDR3 sequence (DNA): TGCAGTGCTTCGCGACAGGGAAACACTGAAGCTTTCTTT.

There are a few counts of this clonotype. This chain joins TRBV20-1 and TRBJ1-5, with D unresolved. The CDR3 has 13 amino acids. The V gene's germline CDR1 is DFQATT and CDR2 SNEGSKA (reference sequence). V was clipped by 2 bases and J by 4 bases, with 9 bases between them. The CDR3 DNA is TGCAGTGCTAGATCACCAGGTAATCAGCCCCAGCATTTT. Its translation is CSARSPGNQPQHF.

This rearrangement joins TRBV20-1 to TRBJ2-7; D is possibly TRBD1 (6 bases). The germline CDR1 and CDR2 sequences are DFQATT and SNEGSKA (reference sequence). CDR3 length: 13 residues. V was shortened by 2 bases and J by 1 base, with 9 bases between the two germline ends. In DNA, the CDR3 is TGCAGTGCTAGACGGCAGGGGTCCTACGAGCAGTACTTC. This encodes CSARRQGSYEQYF.

V is TRBV29-1 and J is TRBJ1-1; D gene unclear. The germline CDR1 and CDR2 sequences are SQVTM and ANQGSEA. The V gene lost 4 bases and the J gene lost 1 base, with 16 bases spanning the gap. The CDR3 has 15 residues. CDR3 bases: TGCAGCGTTGGGTTTCGGGGAAGTCAGAACACTGAAGCTTTCTTT. This gives the protein CSVGFRGSQNTEAFF.

This chain uses TRBV7-8 with TRBJ2-1; the D gene is possibly TRBD2 (5 bases). CDR3 length: 16 amino acids. Germline V gene data show CDR1 as SGHVS and CDR2 as FQNEAQ. Trimming pared 0 bases from V and 5 bases from J, leaving 14 bases between. The CDR3 DNA sequence: TGTGCCAGCAGCTTAGCGCGGAGTAGCGCGAACAATGAGCAGTTCTTC. Protein product: CASSLARSSANNEQFF.

The CDR3 is CSGGDSLTGELFF. The CDR3 DNA is TGCAGCGGAGGGGACAGCCTCACCGGGGAGCTGTTTTTT. The rearrangement links TRBV29-1 to TRBJ2-2, with 7 bases fitting TRBD1. With V trimmed by 7 bases and J by 4 bases, 6 bases remained unmatched. Germline-derived CDR1 and CDR2 are SQVTM and ANQGSEA. The CDR3 runs to 13 residues.

Written as DNA, the CDR3 is TGCAGCGTTGTTGCCCAGGGGGACACTGAAGCTTTCTTT. It translates to CSVVAQGDTEAFF. This chain connects TRBV29-1 to TRBJ1-1; 7 bases are shared with TRBD1. V was pared by 4 bases and J by 3 bases, with 5 bases of the junction left unmatched. The CDR3 extends over 13 amino acids. CDR1 and CDR2 from the germline V gene are SQVTM and ANQGSEA.

V and J are TRBV5-1 and TRBJ2-3; 8 nucleotides match TRBD1. The CDR3 contains 13 residues. Losses at the gene ends were 3 bases for V and 5 bases for J; bases not matched to a gene: 2. Germline V gene sequence: CDR1 SGHRS, CDR2 YFSETQ. The CDR3 nucleotides read TGCGCCAGCAGCTGGGACAGGAGAGATACGCAGTATTTT. Amino acids: CASSWDRRDTQYF.

The chain has TRBV7-3 and TRBJ2-1, with D perhaps TRBD2 (6 bases). This CDR3 is 14 amino acids long. The germline CDR1 and CDR2 sequences are SGHTA and FQGTGA. The ends were cut back, 1 base at V and 7 bases at J, with 11 bases in the middle. CDR3 DNA sequence: TGTGCCAGCAGCTTAAGTCGGGGGACGAATGAGCAGTTCTTC. Amino acids: CASSLSRGTNEQFF.

This chain uses TRBV5-1 with TRBJ2-3; 7 bases are shared with TRBD2. Per the germline V gene, CDR1 is SGHRS and CDR2 is YFSETQ. J was trimmed by 2 bases and V by 1 base; bases with no gene match: 13. The CDR3 has 18 amino acids. This CDR3 reads CASSLLVVGGGNTDTQYF. CDR3 nucleotide sequence: TGCGCCAGCAGCTTGCTTGTCGTTGGCGGGGGAAACACAGATACGCAGTATTTT.

In its sample, this clonotype was seen a few times. The chain joins TRBV28 to TRBJ1-5, with TRBD1 identical over 10 bases. The CDR3 runs 18 residues. The germline V gene encodes CDR1 MDHEN and CDR2 SYDVKM. Trimming took 3 bases from V and 3 from J; bases not matched to a gene: 11. CDR3 region: CASSFRDRGRSHNQPQHF. DNA of the CDR3: TGTGCCAGCAGTTTCCGGGACAGGGGCCGCAGTCACAATCAGCCCCAGCATTTT.

This clonotype was counted at least ten times. This rearrangement joins TRBV6-1 to TRBJ2-3; weak D call: TRBD2 (5 bases). V shed 3 bases and J shed 4 bases, with 5 bases lying between them. Germline assignment: CDR1 MNHNS and CDR2 SASEGT. The CDR3 runs to 12 residues. The CDR3 DNA is TGTGCCAGCAGTGAGCGGGCAGATACGCAGTATTTT. This codes for CASSERADTQYF.

This sequence joins TRBV27 and TRBJ1-5, with TRBD1 matching 7 bases. V was clipped by 5 bases and J by 7 bases; unmatched bases: 14. CDR1 is MNHEY and CDR2 is SMNVEV in the germline V gene (reference sequence). This CDR3 spans 16 amino acids. Here the CDR3 DNA reads TGTGCCAGCAGTGGAAAAAAAAAGACAGGGCTCCAGCCCCAGCATTTT. This translates into CASSGKKKTGLQPQHF.

The chain links TRBV12-5 to TRBJ2-3, with TRBD2 matching over 8 bases. Germline CDR1 is LGHNT and CDR2 is FRNRAP. Trimming took 8 bases from V and 4 from J; bases not matched to a gene: 14. This CDR3 contains 16 residues. The CDR3 protein is CASRERTGGFADTQYF. CDR3 bases: TGTGCTAGTAGAGAACGTACGGGAGGGTTCGCAGATACGCAGTATTTT.

This chain connects TRBV12-3 or TRBV12-4 to TRBJ2-6, with D perhaps matching TRBD1 (5 bases). V was cut by 5 bases and J by 1 base, with 21 bases left in between. This CDR3 region has 19 residues. CDR3 nucleotides: TGTGCCAGCAGTCCCGACAGAAGATACAGCTTTTCTGGGGCCAACGTCCTGACTTTC. Amino acids: CASSPDRRYSFSGANVLTF.

The chain has TRBV12-3 or TRBV12-4 and TRBJ1-4; TRBD1 matches at 9 bases. The junction had 12 bases not matched to a gene; V was cut back by 6 bases and J by 10 bases. The CDR3 length is 15 residues. The CDR3 nucleotides read TGTGCCAGCAGCCCCCAAGGGACAGGGTACGCAAAACTGTTTTTT. Translated, it gives CASSPQGTGYAKLFF.